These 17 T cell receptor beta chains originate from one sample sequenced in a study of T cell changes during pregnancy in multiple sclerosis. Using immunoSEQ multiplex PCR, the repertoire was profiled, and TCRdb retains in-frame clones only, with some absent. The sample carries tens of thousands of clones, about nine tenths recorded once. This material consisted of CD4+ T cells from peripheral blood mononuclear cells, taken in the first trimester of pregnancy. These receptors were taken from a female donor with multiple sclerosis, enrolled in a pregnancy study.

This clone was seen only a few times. The CDR3 nucleotides read TGTGCCAGCAGTTTAGTCGGGGCTGCACCAGGGGCCAACACTGAAGCTTTCTTT. Amino acids: CASSLVGAAPGANTEAFF. This chain links TRBV28 with TRBJ1-1; D may be TRBD1 (6 bases). Trimming took 2 bases from V and 2 from J, leaving 21 bases between them. The CDR3 has 18 amino acids. In germline, CDR1 is MDHEN, CDR2 SYDVKM.

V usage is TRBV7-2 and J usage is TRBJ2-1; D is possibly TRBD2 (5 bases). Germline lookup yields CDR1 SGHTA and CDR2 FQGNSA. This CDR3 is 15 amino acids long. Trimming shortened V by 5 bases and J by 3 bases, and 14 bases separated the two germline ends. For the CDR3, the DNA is TGTGCCAGCAGCAAATCTAGTGAGGGCTACAATGAGCAGTTCTTC. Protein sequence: CASSKSSEGYNEQFF.

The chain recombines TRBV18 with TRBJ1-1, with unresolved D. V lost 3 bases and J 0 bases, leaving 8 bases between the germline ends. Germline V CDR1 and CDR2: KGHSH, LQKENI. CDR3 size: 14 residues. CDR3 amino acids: CASSPGSMNTEAFF. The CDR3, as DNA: TGTGCCAGCTCACCGGGCAGCATGAACACTGAAGCTTTCTTT.

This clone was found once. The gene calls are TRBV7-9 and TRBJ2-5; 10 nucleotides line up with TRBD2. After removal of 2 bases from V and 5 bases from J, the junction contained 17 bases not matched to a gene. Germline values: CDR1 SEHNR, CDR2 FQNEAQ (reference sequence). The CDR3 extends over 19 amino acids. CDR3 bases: TGTGCCAGCAGCTTAATGCGACGGCCGAGCGGGAGGGCCGAGGAGACCCAGTACTTC. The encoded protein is CASSLMRRPSGRAEETQYF.

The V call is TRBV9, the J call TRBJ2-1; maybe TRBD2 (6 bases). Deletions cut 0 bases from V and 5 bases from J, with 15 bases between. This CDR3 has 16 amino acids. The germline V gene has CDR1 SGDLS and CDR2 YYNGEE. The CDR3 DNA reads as TGTGCCAGCAGCGTAGACCCTCGCGGGAAAGACAATGAGCAGTTCTTC. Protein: CASSVDPRGKDNEQFF.

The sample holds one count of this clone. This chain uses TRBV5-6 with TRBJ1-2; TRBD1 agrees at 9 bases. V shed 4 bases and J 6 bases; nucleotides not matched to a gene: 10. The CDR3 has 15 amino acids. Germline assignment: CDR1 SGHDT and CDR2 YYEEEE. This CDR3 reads CASSPGQGRSDGYTF. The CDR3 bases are TGTGCCAGCAGCCCCGGACAGGGGCGTTCTGATGGCTACACCTTC.

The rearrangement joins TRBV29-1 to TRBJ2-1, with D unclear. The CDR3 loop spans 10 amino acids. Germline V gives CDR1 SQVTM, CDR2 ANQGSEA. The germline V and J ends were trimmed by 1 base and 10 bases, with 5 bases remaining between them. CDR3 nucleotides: TGCAGCGTTGAAGTACAGGAGCAGTTCTTC. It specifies CSVEVQEQFF.

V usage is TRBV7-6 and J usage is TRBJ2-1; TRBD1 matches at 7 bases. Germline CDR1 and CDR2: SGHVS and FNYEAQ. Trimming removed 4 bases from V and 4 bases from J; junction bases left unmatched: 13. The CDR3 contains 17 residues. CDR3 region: CASSYRGGAGAYNEQFF. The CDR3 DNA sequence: TGTGCCAGCAGCTACCGAGGGGGCGCTGGGGCATACAATGAGCAGTTCTTC.

In DNA form, the CDR3 reads TGTGCCAGCAGCCAAGATCAGTTTGAGCAGTTCTTC. Amino acid sequence: CASSQDQFEQFF. The rearrangement joins TRBV4-2 to TRBJ2-1; D ambiguous. Trimming pared 0 bases from V and 9 bases from J, leaving 6 bases between. The CDR3 length is 12 residues. Germline V gives CDR1 LGHNA, CDR2 YNFKEQ.

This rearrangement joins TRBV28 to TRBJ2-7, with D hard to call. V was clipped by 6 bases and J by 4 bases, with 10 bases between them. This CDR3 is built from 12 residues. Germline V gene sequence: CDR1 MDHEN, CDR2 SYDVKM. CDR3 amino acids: CASSSSTYEQYF. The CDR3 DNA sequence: TGTGCCAGCAGCTCGAGCACTTACGAGCAGTACTTC.

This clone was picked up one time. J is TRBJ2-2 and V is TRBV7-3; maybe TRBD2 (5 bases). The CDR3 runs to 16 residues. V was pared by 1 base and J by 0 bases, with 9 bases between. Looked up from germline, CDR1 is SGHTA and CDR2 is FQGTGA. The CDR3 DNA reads TGTGCCAGCAGCTTAATAGCGCCGGCGAACACCGGGGAGCTGTTTTTT. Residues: CASSLIAPANTGELFF.

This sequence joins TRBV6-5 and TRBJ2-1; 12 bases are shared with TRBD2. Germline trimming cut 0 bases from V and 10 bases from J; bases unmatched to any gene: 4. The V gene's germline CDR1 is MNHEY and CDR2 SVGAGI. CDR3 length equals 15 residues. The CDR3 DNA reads TGTGCCAGCAGTTACTCGACTAGCGGGAGTCGGGAGCAGTTCTTC. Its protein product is CASSYSTSGSREQFF.

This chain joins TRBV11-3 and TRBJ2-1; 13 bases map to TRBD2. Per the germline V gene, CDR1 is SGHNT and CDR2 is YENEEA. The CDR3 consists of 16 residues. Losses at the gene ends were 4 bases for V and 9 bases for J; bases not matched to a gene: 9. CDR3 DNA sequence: TGTGCCAGCAGCTATCCCGGGACTAGCGGGACCCGTGAGCAGTTCTTC. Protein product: CASSYPGTSGTREQFF.

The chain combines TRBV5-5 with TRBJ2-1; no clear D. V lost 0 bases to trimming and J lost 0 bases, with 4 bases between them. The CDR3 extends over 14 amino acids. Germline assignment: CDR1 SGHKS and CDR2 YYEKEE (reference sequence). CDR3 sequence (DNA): TGTGCCAGCAGCTTGGCTAGCTCCTACAATGAGCAGTTCTTC. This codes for CASSLASSYNEQFF.

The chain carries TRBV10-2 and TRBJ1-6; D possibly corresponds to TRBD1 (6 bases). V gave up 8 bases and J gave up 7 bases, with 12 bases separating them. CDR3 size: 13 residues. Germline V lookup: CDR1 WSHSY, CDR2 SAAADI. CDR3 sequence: CASRTGRNSPLHF. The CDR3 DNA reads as TGCGCCAGCCGCACAGGGAGAAATTCACCCCTCCACTTT.

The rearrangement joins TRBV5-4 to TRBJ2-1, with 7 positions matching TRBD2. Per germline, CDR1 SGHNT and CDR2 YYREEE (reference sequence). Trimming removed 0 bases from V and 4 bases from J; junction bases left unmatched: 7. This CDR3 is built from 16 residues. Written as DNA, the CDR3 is TGTGCCAGCAGCTTGGATCTAGCGGCCCTTTACAATGAGCAGTTCTTC. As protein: CASSLDLAALYNEQFF. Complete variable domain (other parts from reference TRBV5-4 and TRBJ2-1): ETGVTQSPTHLIKTRGQQVTLRCSSQSGHNTVSWYQQALGQGPQFIFQYYREEENGRGNFPPRFSGLQFPNYSSELNVNALELDDSALYLCASSLDLAALYNEQFFGPGTRLTVL.

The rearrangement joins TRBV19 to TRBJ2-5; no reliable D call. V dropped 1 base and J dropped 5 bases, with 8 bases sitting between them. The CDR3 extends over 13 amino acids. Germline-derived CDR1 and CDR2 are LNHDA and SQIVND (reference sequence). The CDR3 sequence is CASSIVSGETQYF. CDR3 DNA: TGTGCCAGTAGTATAGTCTCGGGTGAGACCCAGTACTTC.